What follows are 8 T cell receptor beta chains derived from one specimen sequenced in a study of CD8 T cells in Susac syndrome. Reverse transcription of about 0.5 to 1 ug RNA was carried out with random hexamers. Via MiXCR, TCRdb re-called the immunoSEQ multiplex PCR reads, giving one row per CDR3 protein. Among under 200,000 distinct CDR3 sequences listed, 91% were seen once. Material: CD4+ T cells from PBMCs. These receptors were collected from a human donor with Susac syndrome.

The rearrangement joins TRBV5-1 to TRBJ2-2, with 10 bases aligning to TRBD1. In germline, CDR1 is SGHRS, CDR2 YFSETQ. CDR3 length equals 18 residues. Unmatched junction bases numbered 14, after V lost 4 bases and J lost 5 bases. The DNA for the CDR3 is TGCGCCAGCAGCAAATCCCGAAGAGGACAGGGGGTTACCGGGGAGCTGTTTTTT. This gives the protein CASSKSRRGQGVTGELFF.

The rearrangement links TRBV5-1 to TRBJ2-5; 7 bases are shared with TRBD2. V shed 4 bases, J shed 1 base, and the junction held 4 bases outside the gene matches. The germline V gene encodes CDR1 SGHRS and CDR2 YFSETQ. The CDR3 is made up of 14 amino acids. The CDR3 loop reads CASSSSSGQETQYF. For the CDR3, the DNA is TGCGCCAGCAGCAGTTCTAGCGGCCAAGAGACCCAGTACTTC.

CDR3 in DNA: TGCAGCGTTACCGGGGGGGGCTCGGACCTTCACACCTTC. This translates into CSVTGGGSDLHTF. V gene TRBV29-1 combines with J gene TRBJ1-2; D is perhaps TRBD1 (6 bases). The germline gives CDR1 SQVTM, CDR2 ANQGSEA. This CDR3 is built from 13 residues. V was cut by 5 bases and J by 12 bases, with 22 bases left in between.

The V and J genes are TRBV13 and TRBJ2-7, with 13 bases matching TRBD2. V shed 3 bases and J 7 bases; nucleotides not matched to a gene: 6. In germline, CDR1 is PRHDT, CDR2 FYEKMQ (reference sequence). The CDR3 runs 15 residues. DNA of the CDR3: TGTGCCAGCAGCTTCGGGACTAGCGGGGTCGGGGAGCAGTACTTC. Protein: CASSFGTSGVGEQYF.

This clonotype was picked up a small number of times. The rearrangement links TRBV20-1 to TRBJ1-4, with TRBD1 as a possible D gene (6 bases). The V end lost 0 bases, the J end lost 9 bases, and 17 bases lay between the germline ends. CDR1 is DFQATT, CDR2 SNEGSKA, per germline (reference sequence). This CDR3 region has 15 residues. CDR3 loop: CSARDPRDMSKKLFF. The CDR3 nucleotides read TGCAGTGCTAGAGATCCAAGGGACATGAGTAAAAAACTGTTTTTT.

The CDR3 sequence: CASTSGALEAFF. The CDR3 DNA follows: TGTGCCAGCACTTCCGGGGCCCTTGAAGCTTTCTTT. The V call is TRBV7-2, the J call TRBJ1-1, with D possibly matching TRBD1 (5 bases). V was shortened by 7 bases and J by 7 bases, with 13 bases between the two germline ends. Germline CDR1 reads SGHTA; CDR2 reads FQGNSA. CDR3 length: 12 amino acids.

V usage is TRBV6-5 and J usage is TRBJ1-2; D possibly corresponds to TRBD1 (5 bases). The V and J ends lost 2 bases and 8 bases respectively, with 15 bases between them. The CDR3 extends over 14 amino acids. Per the germline V gene, CDR1 is MNHEY and CDR2 is SVGAGI. CDR3 DNA sequence: TGTGCCAGCAGTTACGCGAGGGACCGGAGAGGCTACACCTTC. Protein: CASSYARDRRGYTF.

The V gene is TRBV7-8, the J gene TRBJ1-2, with 7 nucleotides matching TRBD1. This CDR3 comprises 15 residues. The ends lost 1 base at V and 6 bases at J; junction bases unmatched: 8. Germline loops: CDR1 SGHVS, CDR2 FQNEAQ. CDR3 nucleotides: TGTGCCAGCAGCTTAGAGGGCACAGGGGTGCATGGCTACACCTTC. The encoded protein is CASSLEGTGVHGYTF.